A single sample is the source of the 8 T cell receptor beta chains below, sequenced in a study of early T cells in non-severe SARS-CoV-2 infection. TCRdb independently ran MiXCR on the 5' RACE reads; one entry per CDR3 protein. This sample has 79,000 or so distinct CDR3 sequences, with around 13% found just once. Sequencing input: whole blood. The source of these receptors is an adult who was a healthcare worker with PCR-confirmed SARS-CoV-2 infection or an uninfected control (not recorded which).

The chain's CDR3 is CASSVTGNQPQHF. In DNA form, the CDR3 reads TGTGCCAGCAGCGTTACAGGCAATCAGCCCCAGCATTTT. The rearrangement joins TRBV9 to TRBJ1-5; D is unclear. V dropped 2 bases and J dropped 2 bases, with 5 bases sitting between them. CDR3 length: 13 amino acids. The germline gives CDR1 SGDLS, CDR2 YYNGEE. The full variable domain, rest sourced from reference TRBV9 and TRBJ1-5, is DSGVTQTPKHLITATGQRVTLRCSPRSGDLSVYWYQQSLDQGLQFLIQYYNGEERAKGNILERFSAQQFPDLHSELNLSSLELGDSALYFCASSVTGNQPQHFGDGTRLSIL.

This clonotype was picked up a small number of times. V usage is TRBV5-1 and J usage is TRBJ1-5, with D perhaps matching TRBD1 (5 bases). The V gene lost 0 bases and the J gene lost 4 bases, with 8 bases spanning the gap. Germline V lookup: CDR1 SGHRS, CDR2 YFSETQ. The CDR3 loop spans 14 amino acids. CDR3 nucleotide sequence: TGCGCCAGCAGCTTGGAGGGGATTAATCAGCCCCAGCATTTT. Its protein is CASSLEGINQPQHF. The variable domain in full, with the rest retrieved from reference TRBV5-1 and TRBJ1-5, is KAGVTQTPRYLIKTRGQQVTLSCSPISGHRSVSWYQQTPGQGLQFLFEYFSETQRNKGNFPGRFSGRQFSNSRSEMNVSTLELGDSALYLCASSLEGINQPQHFGDGTRLSIL.

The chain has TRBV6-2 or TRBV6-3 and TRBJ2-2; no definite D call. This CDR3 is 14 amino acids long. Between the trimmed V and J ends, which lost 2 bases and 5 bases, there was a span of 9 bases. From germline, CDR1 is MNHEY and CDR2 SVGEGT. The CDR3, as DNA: TGTGCCAGCAGTTACGTCCTGAGGACCGGGGAGCTGTTTTTT. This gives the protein CASSYVLRTGELFF.

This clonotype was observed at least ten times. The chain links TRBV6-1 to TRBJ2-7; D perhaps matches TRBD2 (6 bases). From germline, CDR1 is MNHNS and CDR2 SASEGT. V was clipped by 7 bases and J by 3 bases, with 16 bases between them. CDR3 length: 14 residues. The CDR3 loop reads CASMRTNTFYEQYF. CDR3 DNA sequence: TGTGCCAGCATGAGGACTAACACATTCTACGAGCAGTACTTC.

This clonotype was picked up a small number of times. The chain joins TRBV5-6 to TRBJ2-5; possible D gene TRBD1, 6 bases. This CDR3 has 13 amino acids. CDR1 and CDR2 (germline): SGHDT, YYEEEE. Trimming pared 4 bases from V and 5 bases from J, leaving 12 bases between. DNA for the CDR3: TGTGCCAGCAGCCACGACAGGAAGGAGACCCAGTACTTC. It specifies CASSHDRKETQYF.

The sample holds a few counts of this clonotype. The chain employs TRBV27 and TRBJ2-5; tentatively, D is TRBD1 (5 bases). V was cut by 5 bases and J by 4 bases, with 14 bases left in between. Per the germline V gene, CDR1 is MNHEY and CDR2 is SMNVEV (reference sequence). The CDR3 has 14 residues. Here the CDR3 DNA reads TGTGCCAGCAGTGCAGGGTTTGTAGGAGAGACCCAGTACTTC. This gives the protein CASSAGFVGETQYF.

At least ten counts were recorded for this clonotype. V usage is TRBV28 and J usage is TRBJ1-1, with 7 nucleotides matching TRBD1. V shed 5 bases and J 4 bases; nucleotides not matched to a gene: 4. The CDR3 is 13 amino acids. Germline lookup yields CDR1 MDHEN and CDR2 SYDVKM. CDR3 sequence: CASSPTGLTEAFF. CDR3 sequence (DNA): TGTGCCAGCAGTCCGACAGGGCTCACTGAAGCTTTCTTT.

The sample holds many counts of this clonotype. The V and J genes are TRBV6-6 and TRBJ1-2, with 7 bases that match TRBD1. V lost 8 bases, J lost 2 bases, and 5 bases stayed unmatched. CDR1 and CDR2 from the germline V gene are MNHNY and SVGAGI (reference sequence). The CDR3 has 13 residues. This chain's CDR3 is CASSKQGNYGYTF. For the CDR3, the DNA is TGTGCCAGCTCAAAACAGGGGAACTATGGCTACACCTTC.